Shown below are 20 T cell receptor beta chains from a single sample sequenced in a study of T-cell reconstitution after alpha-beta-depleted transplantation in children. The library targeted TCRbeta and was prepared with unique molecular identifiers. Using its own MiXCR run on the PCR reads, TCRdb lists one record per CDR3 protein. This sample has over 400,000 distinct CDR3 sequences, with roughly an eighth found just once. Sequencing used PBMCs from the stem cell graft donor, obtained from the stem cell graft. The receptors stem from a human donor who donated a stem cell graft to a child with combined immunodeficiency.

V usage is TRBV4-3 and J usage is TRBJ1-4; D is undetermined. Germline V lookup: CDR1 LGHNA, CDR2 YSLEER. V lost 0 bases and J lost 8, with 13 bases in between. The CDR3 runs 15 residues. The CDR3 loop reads CASSQDRATGEKLFF. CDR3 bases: TGCGCCAGCAGCCAAGATAGGGCAACTGGAGAAAAACTGTTTTTT.

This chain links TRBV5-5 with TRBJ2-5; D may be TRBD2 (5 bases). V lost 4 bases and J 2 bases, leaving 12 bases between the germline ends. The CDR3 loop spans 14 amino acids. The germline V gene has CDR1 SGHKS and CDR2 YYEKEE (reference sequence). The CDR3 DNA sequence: TGTGCCAGCAGCACCGTGAGGGTTCAAGAGACCCAGTACTTC. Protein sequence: CASSTVRVQETQYF.

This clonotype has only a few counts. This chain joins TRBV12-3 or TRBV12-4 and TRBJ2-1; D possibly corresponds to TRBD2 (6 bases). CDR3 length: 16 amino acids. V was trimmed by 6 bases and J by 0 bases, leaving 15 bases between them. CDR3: CASSGIGGLSYNEQFF. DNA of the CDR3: TGTGCCAGCAGCGGTATCGGGGGTCTCTCCTACAATGAGCAGTTCTTC.

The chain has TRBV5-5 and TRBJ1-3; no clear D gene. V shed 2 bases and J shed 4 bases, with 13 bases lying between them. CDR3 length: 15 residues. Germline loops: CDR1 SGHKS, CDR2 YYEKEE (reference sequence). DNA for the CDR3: TGTGCCAGCAGCTTCGGCAGGTCTACAGGAAACACCATATATTTT. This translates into CASSFGRSTGNTIYF. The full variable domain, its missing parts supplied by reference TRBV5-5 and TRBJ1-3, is DAGVTQSPTHLIKTRGQQVTLRCSPISGHKSVSWYQQVLGQGPQFIFQYYEKEERGRGNFPDRFSARQFPNYSSELNVNALLLGDSALYLCASSFGRSTGNTIYFGEGSWLTVV.

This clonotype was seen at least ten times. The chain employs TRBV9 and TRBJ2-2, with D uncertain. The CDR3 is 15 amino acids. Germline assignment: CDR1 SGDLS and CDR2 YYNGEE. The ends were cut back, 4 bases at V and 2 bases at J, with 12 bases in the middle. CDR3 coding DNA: TGTGCCAGCAGCCCAAGGCCCGGTAACACCGGGGAGCTGTTTTTT. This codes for CASSPRPGNTGELFF.

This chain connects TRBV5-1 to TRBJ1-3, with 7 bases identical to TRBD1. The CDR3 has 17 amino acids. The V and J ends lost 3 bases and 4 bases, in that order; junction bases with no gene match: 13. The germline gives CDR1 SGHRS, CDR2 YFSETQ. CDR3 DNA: TGCGCCAGCAGCTGGACCGCACAGGGGTTATCGGGAAACACCATATATTTT. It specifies CASSWTAQGLSGNTIYF.

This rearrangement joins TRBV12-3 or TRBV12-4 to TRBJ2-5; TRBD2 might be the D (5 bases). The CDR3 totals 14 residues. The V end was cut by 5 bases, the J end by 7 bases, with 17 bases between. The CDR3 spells CASSLGTRVGTQYF. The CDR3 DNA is TGTGCCAGCAGTCTCGGCACTAGAGTAGGGACCCAGTACTTC.

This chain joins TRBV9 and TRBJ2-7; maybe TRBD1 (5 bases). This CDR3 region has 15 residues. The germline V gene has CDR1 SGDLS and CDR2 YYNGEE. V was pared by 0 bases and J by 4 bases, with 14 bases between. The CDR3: CASSVGPGRDYEQYF. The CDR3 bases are TGTGCCAGCAGCGTAGGTCCGGGCAGGGATTACGAGCAGTACTTC. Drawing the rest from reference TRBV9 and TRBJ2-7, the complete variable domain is DSGVTQTPKHLITATGQRVTLRCSPRSGDLSVYWYQQSLDQGLQFLIQYYNGEERAKGNILERFSAQQFPDLHSELNLSSLELGDSALYFCASSVGPGRDYEQYFGPGTRLTVT.

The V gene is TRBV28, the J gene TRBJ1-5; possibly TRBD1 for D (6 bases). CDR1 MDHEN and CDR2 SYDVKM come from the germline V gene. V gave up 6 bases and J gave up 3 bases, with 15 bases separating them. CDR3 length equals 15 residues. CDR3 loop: CASSKRGGNNQPQHF. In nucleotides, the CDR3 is TGTGCCAGCAGCAAGCGGGGGGGCAACAATCAGCCCCAGCATTTT.

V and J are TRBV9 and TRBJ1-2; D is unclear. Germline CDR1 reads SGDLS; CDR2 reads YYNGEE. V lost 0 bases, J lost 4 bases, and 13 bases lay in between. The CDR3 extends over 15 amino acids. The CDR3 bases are TGTGCCAGCAGCGTAGGGGCAGCCACCCTCTATGGCTACACCTTC. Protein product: CASSVGAATLYGYTF.

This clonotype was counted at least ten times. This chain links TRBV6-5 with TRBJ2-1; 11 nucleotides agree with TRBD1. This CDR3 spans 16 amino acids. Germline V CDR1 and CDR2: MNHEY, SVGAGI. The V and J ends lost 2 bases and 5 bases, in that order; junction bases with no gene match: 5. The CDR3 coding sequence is TGTGCCAGCAGTTACGCCGGACAGGGGGCCAACAATGAGCAGTTCTTC. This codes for CASSYAGQGANNEQFF.

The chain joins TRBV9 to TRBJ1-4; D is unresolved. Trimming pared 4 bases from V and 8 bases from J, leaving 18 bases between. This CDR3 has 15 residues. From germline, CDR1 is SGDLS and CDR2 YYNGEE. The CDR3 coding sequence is TGTGCCAGCAGCTCCAGTCCGAGCGCGGGAGAAAAACTGTTTTTT. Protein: CASSSSPSAGEKLFF. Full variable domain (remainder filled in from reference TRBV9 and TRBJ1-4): DSGVTQTPKHLITATGQRVTLRCSPRSGDLSVYWYQQSLDQGLQFLIQYYNGEERAKGNILERFSAQQFPDLHSELNLSSLELGDSALYFCASSSSPSAGEKLFFGSGTQLSVL.

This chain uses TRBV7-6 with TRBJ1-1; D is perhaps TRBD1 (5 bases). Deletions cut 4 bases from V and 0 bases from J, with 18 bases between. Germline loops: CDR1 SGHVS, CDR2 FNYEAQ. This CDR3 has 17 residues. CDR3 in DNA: TGTGCCAGCAGCTCCTCTGGGACCAAGGGGATGAACACTGAAGCTTTCTTT. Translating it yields CASSSSGTKGMNTEAFF. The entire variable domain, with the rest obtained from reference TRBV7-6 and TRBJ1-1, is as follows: GAGVSQSPRYKVTKRGQDVALRCDPISGHVSLYWYRQALGQGPEFLTYFNYEAQQDKSGLPNDRFSAERPEGSISTLTIQRTEQRDSAMYRCASSSSGTKGMNTEAFFGQGTRLTVV.

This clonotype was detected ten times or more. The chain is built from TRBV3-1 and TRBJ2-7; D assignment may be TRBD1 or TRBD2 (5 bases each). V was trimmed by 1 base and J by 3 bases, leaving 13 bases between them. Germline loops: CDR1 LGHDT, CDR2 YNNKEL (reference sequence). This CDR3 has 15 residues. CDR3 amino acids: CASSQVAGAGYEQYF. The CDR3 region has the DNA TGTGCCAGCAGCCAAGTTGCCGGGGCAGGCTACGAGCAGTACTTC.

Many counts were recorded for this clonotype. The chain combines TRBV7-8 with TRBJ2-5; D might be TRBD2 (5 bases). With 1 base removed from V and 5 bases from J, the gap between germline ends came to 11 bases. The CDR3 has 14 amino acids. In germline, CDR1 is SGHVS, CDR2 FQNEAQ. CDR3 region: CASSLGRGSETQYF. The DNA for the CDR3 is TGTGCCAGCAGCTTAGGTCGGGGTTCGGAGACCCAGTACTTC.

CDR3 region: CASSTEDTQYF. In DNA, the CDR3 is TGTGCCAGCAGTACGGAGGATACGCAGTATTTT. J is TRBJ2-3 and V is TRBV6-5, with D unclear. Germline V gene lookup returns CDR1 MNHEY and CDR2 SVGAGI. Trimming left V 5 bases short and J 6 bases short, with 6 bases between. The CDR3 is 11 amino acids.

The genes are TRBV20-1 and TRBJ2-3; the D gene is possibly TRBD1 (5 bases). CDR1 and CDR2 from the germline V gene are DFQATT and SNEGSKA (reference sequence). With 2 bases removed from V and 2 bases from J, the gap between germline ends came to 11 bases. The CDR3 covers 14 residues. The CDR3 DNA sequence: TGCAGTGCTAGATCGGACATACACACAGATACGCAGTATTTT. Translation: CSARSDIHTDTQYF.

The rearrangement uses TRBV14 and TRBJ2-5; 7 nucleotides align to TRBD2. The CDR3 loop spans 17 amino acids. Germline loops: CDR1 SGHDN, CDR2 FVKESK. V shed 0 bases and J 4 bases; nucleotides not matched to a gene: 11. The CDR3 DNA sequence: TGTGCCAGCAGCCAAGATCGCGAGACCCTAGCGGTAGAGACCCAGTACTTC. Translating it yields CASSQDRETLAVETQYF.

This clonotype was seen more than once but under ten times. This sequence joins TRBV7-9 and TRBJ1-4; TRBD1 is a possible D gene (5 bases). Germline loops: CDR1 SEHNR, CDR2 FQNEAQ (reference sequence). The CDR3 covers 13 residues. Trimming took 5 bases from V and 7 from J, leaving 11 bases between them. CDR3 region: CASSRQWGEKLFF. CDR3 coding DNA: TGTGCCAGCAGCCGACAGTGGGGTGAAAAACTGTTTTTT.

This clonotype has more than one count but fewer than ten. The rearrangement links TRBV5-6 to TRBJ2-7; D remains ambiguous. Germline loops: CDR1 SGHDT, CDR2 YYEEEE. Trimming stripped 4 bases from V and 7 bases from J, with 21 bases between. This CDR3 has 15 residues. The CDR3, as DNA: TGTGCCAGCAGCGCGACCCGAGTCGTCCCTCGGGAGCAGTACTTC. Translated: CASSATRVVPREQYF.